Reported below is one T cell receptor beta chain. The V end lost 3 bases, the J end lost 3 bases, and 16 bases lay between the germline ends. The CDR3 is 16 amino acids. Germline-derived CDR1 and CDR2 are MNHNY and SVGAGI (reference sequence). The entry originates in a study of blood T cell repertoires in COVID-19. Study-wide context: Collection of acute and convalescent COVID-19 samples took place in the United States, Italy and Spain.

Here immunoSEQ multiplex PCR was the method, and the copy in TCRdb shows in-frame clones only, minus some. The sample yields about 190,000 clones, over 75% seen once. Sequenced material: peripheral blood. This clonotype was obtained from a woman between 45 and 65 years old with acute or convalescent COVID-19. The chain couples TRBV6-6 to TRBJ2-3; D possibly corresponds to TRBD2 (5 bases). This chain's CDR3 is CASSYPKTGKTDTQYF. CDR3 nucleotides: TGTGCCAGCAGTTATCCCAAGACCGGGAAGACAGATACGCAGTATTTT.